Described below is a single T cell receptor beta chain sequence and its context. Its antigen is undetermined. The entry originates in a study of T cell responses to AZD1222 COVID-19 vaccine. V was cut by 1 base and J by 2 bases, with 3 bases left in between. Per the germline V gene, CDR1 is SGHTA and CDR2 is FQGTGA. The CDR3 is 13 residues long. Produced via immunoSEQ multiplex PCR; TCRdb's table is partial and in-frame only. The top ten clones hold about 2.2% of a sample with over 75,000 clones, about nine tenths of them seen once. Study-level findings and limits: Donors, mostly white British, included more females; clonal diversity was possibly underestimated. Baseline testing showed seropositivity in only a handful of AZD1222 recipients.

The material sequenced was peripheral blood, taken on day 0 of AZD1222 vaccination. This rearrangement joins TRBV7-3 to TRBJ2-1; no clear D. The receptor's source is an adult in good health. Here the CDR3 DNA reads TGTGCCAGCAGCTTAAAGGCCTACAATGAGCAGTTCTTC. Translation gives CASSLKAYNEQFF.